These 10 T cell receptor beta chains share one sample of origin, sequenced in a study of shared clonotypes between healthy human individuals. CD45RO-negative CD8 cells positively selected for CCR7 made up the naive population, which excluded terminally differentiated effector memory CD45RA+ cells. Repertoires were generated with immunoSEQ multiplex PCR, while TCRdb's copy carries only in-frame clones and drops some. The sample comprises fewer than 800,000 clones, about 92% of which are singletons, and about 24% rests with the top ten. The source material was naive CD8+ T cells sorted from blood. The receptors were gathered from a man in his thirties or forties in good health.

The chain has TRBV2 and TRBJ2-5; no firm D call. The V end lost 4 bases, the J end lost 1 base, and 7 bases lay between the germline ends. The V gene's germline CDR1 is SNHLY and CDR2 FYNNEI. This CDR3 spans 13 amino acids. In DNA, the CDR3 is TGTGCCAGCAGTGCTGCGGTCCAAGAGACCCAGTACTTC. Amino acids: CASSAAVQETQYF.

The V gene is TRBV27, the J gene TRBJ2-7; D gene ambiguous. The CDR3 is 15 amino acids. Germline values: CDR1 MNHEY, CDR2 SMNVEV (reference sequence). Trimming took off 5 bases at V and 3 bases at J, with 17 bases between the two ends. DNA of the CDR3: TGTGCCAGCAGTCGTTCGGGTACGATGGGCTACGAGCAGTACTTC. Its protein product is CASSRSGTMGYEQYF.

The chain combines TRBV5-8 with TRBJ2-7; D perhaps matches TRBD1 (5 bases). The germline CDR1 and CDR2 sequences are SGHTS and YDEGEE. V was cut by 2 bases and J by 7 bases, with 16 bases left in between. The CDR3 has 14 residues. For the CDR3, the DNA is TGTGCCAGCAGCTTCCTTGAAGGGGTCGGGGAGCAGTACTTC. Protein product: CASSFLEGVGEQYF.

CDR3 amino acids: CASSLSALAGVKETQYF. DNA of the CDR3: TGTGCCAGCAGCTTGTCGGCACTAGCGGGAGTTAAGGAGACCCAGTACTTC. The V gene is TRBV7-2, the J gene TRBJ2-5; 11 nucleotides align to TRBD2. Germline CDR1 reads SGHTA; CDR2 reads FQGNSA. This CDR3 has 17 amino acids. With 3 bases clipped from V and 5 bases from J, the junction kept 11 bases outside the gene matches.

This clone was observed a few times. V gene TRBV4-2 combines with J gene TRBJ2-5, with 9 bases matching TRBD2. The CDR3 loop spans 15 amino acids. Per the germline V gene, CDR1 is LGHNA and CDR2 is YNFKEQ. V was clipped by 3 bases and J by 4 bases; unmatched bases: 6. CDR3 amino acids: CASSQVAGVPETQYF. DNA of the CDR3: TGTGCCAGCAGCCAGGTAGCGGGAGTCCCAGAGACCCAGTACTTC.

V and J are TRBV6-5 and TRBJ2-5, with 7 bases identical to TRBD1. The CDR3 extends over 14 amino acids. Germline V gene sequence: CDR1 MNHEY, CDR2 SVGAGI. Trimming removed 5 bases from V and 4 bases from J; junction bases left unmatched: 7. Written as DNA, the CDR3 is TGTGCCAGCAGTCAACGACAGGGTGGAGAGACCCAGTACTTC. Residues: CASSQRQGGETQYF.

The chain recombines TRBV5-1 with TRBJ2-1; tentatively, D is TRBD2 (6 bases). The CDR3 has 13 residues. With 1 base removed from V and 6 bases from J, the gap between germline ends came to 8 bases. Germline V CDR1 and CDR2: SGHRS, YFSETQ. The CDR3 region is CASSLNSGNEQFF. CDR3 nucleotide sequence: TGCGCCAGCAGCTTGAATAGCGGCAATGAGCAGTTCTTC.

This chain connects TRBV7-9 to TRBJ2-3; D is unresolved. CDR1 SEHNR and CDR2 FQNEAQ come from the germline V gene (reference sequence). CDR3 length: 14 residues. V lost 8 bases and J 0 bases, leaving 12 bases between the germline ends. The CDR3 reads CASSKTPSTDTQYF. The CDR3 nucleotides are TGTGCCAGCTCCAAGACACCTAGCACAGATACGCAGTATTTT.

The chain combines TRBV5-1 with TRBJ2-2; D might be TRBD2 (5 bases). Germline V gene sequence: CDR1 SGHRS, CDR2 YFSETQ. The CDR3 has 14 amino acids. The ends were cut back, 3 bases at V and 4 bases at J, with 10 bases in the middle. The CDR3 spells CASSWRSGTGELFF. CDR3 bases: TGCGCCAGCAGCTGGAGGAGTGGCACCGGGGAGCTGTTTTTT. The full variable domain, its missing parts supplied by reference TRBV5-1 and TRBJ2-2, is KAGVTQTPRYLIKTRGQQVTLSCSPISGHRSVSWYQQTPGQGLQFLFEYFSETQRNKGNFPGRFSGRQFSNSRSEMNVSTLELGDSALYLCASSWRSGTGELFFGEGSRLTVL.

A remark on this clone: Other DNA sequences within the sample encode an identical CDR3. The chain joins TRBV7-9 to TRBJ2-7, with 8 positions matching TRBD2. CDR1 and CDR2 (germline): SEHNR, FQNEAQ (reference sequence). The CDR3 length is 14 residues. The V and J ends lost 5 bases and 2 bases, in that order; junction bases with no gene match: 5. CDR3 sequence reads: CASSPGGGPYEQYF. The DNA for the CDR3 is TGTGCCAGCAGCCCCGGGGGGGGGCCCTACGAGCAGTACTTC.